The 17 T cell receptor beta chains presented below share a single source sample, sequenced in a study of control samples from healthy donors and cancer patients. The assay was immunoSEQ multiplex PCR, and TCRdb's table has in-frame clones only and misses some. The sample lists 130,000 or so clones, around 94% occurring once. The sample comprised PBMCs. Receptors were obtained from a man in his sixties with colorectal cancer.

The V and J genes are TRBV27 and TRBJ1-2; 10 positions agree with TRBD1. Per germline, CDR1 MNHEY and CDR2 SMNVEV (reference sequence). This CDR3 has 13 residues. V gave up 5 bases and J gave up 4 bases; unmatched junction bases: 1. CDR3: CASSRDRGYGYTF. CDR3 coding DNA: TGTGCCAGCAGTAGGGACAGGGGCTATGGCTACACCTTC.

This clone was seen just once. V gene TRBV10-2 combines with J gene TRBJ2-7; 8 bases are shared with TRBD1. Looked up from germline, CDR1 is WSHSY and CDR2 is SAAADI. The CDR3 loop spans 12 amino acids. The V and J ends lost 7 bases and 3 bases, in that order; junction bases with no gene match: 2. CDR3 DNA: TGCGCCAGCACAACAGGGGGCTACGAGCAGTACTTC. It is translated as CASTTGGYEQYF.

The table lists this clone with a count of one. The chain recombines TRBV6-6 with TRBJ1-5; D gene ambiguous. The germline gives CDR1 MNHNY, CDR2 SVGAGI (reference sequence). Deletions cut 3 bases from V and 0 bases from J, with 12 bases between. This CDR3 region has 16 residues. The CDR3 DNA follows: TGTGCCAGCAGTTATGGCCAAGTTATTAGCAATCAGCCCCAGCATTTT. Its protein is CASSYGQVISNQPQHF.

This chain connects TRBV7-2 to TRBJ1-1; weak D call: TRBD1 (5 bases). In germline, CDR1 is SGHTA, CDR2 FQGNSA. This CDR3 has 14 residues. V lost 2 bases and J 5 bases, leaving 12 bases between the germline ends. The CDR3 nucleotides read TGTGCCAGCAGCTTATCAGGGTCTTGGACTGAAGCTTTCTTT. It translates to CASSLSGSWTEAFF.

This CDR3 reads CASSGTGHGETQYF. CDR3 sequence (DNA): TGCGCCAGCAGCGGGACAGGGCATGGTGAGACCCAGTACTTC. This rearrangement joins TRBV5-1 to TRBJ2-5; 9 positions agree with TRBD1. CDR3 size: 14 residues. V gave up 4 bases and J gave up 5 bases; unmatched junction bases: 6. The germline gives CDR1 SGHRS, CDR2 YFSETQ.

The rearrangement links TRBV29-1 to TRBJ1-2, with D hard to call. The V and J ends lost 5 bases and 4 bases respectively, with 14 bases between them. Germline loops: CDR1 SQVTM, CDR2 ANQGSEA. This CDR3 has 13 residues. Written as DNA, the CDR3 is TGCAGCGTTCTTGACCCTACGGGCTATGGCTACACCTTC. It specifies CSVLDPTGYGYTF.

This sequence joins TRBV19 and TRBJ2-1, with 10 bases matching TRBD2. V shed 2 bases and J 9 bases; nucleotides not matched to a gene: 10. In germline, CDR1 is LNHDA, CDR2 SQIVND (reference sequence). This CDR3 has 16 amino acids. The chain's CDR3 is CASSILASGGGGEQFF. The CDR3, as DNA: TGTGCCAGTAGTATACTGGCTAGCGGGGGAGGCGGTGAGCAGTTCTTC.

The chain combines TRBV10-3 with TRBJ1-5; the match to TRBD1 covers 10 bases. With V trimmed by 2 bases and J by 0 bases, 10 bases remained unmatched. The CDR3 consists of 19 residues. Germline V CDR1 and CDR2: ENHRY, SYGVKD. DNA of the CDR3: TGTGCCATCAGTGAGACCCGGACAGGGGGTTCGAATAGCAATCAGCCCCAGCATTTT. Translation gives CAISETRTGGSNSNQPQHF.

The V gene is TRBV9, the J gene TRBJ1-1; the D is unclear. CDR1 SGDLS and CDR2 YYNGEE come from the germline V gene. CDR3 length: 14 residues. V lost 0 bases and J lost 2, with 8 bases in between. CDR3 nucleotides: TGTGCCAGCAGCGTAGTATCAGGTAACACTGAAGCTTTCTTT. Translated: CASSVVSGNTEAFF.

The chain recombines TRBV6-1 with TRBJ2-7; perhaps D is TRBD1 or TRBD2 (5 bases each). The germline CDR1 and CDR2 sequences are MNHNS and SASEGT. V lost 4 bases, J lost 1 base, and 17 bases lay in between. The length of the CDR3 is 16 residues. The CDR3 nucleotides are TGTGCCAGCAGTGGCCCCCCGGGACGGACTTCCTACGAGCAGTACTTC. This encodes CASSGPPGRTSYEQYF.

This clone is a singleton in its sample. As DNA, the CDR3 is TGCAGTGCTAGTCAGACTAGCGGGGGGGCAGGAGAGACCCAGTACTTC. It yields the protein CSASQTSGGAGETQYF. The chain employs TRBV20-1 and TRBJ2-5, with 14 bases lining up with TRBD2. Per germline, CDR1 DFQATT and CDR2 SNEGSKA (reference sequence). CDR3 length: 16 residues. After removal of 3 bases from V and 4 bases from J, the junction contained 7 bases not matched to a gene.

V is TRBV7-9 and J is TRBJ1-4; D may be TRBD1 (5 bases). Germline CDR1 SEHNR, CDR2 FQNEAQ (reference sequence). Trimming left V 2 bases short and J 7 bases short, with 11 bases between. CDR3 length equals 14 residues. The CDR3 reads CASSLWGESEKLFF. The DNA of the CDR3 is TGTGCCAGCAGCTTATGGGGGGAGAGTGAAAAACTGTTTTTT.

This rearrangement joins TRBV6-5 to TRBJ2-1; D is ambiguous. Trimming pared 8 bases from V and 9 bases from J, leaving 17 bases between. Germline V CDR1 and CDR2: MNHEY, SVGAGI. The CDR3 extends over 13 amino acids. CDR3 nucleotides: TGTGCCAGCCAGGATGGGTGGTTGACTGAGCAGTTCTTC. It translates to CASQDGWLTEQFF.

This rearrangement joins TRBV19 to TRBJ2-3; D might be TRBD2 (6 bases). V was clipped by 5 bases and J by 3 bases, with 9 bases between them. CDR1 and CDR2 from the germline V gene are LNHDA and SQIVND (reference sequence). The CDR3 has 13 amino acids. The CDR3 sequence: CASSLGGTDTQYF. The CDR3 nucleotides are TGTGCCAGTAGTTTGGGGGGAACAGATACGCAGTATTTT.

This chain joins TRBV9 and TRBJ1-1, with D maybe TRBD1 (5 bases). Germline V lookup: CDR1 SGDLS, CDR2 YYNGEE. Between the trimmed V and J ends, which lost 4 bases and 4 bases, there was a span of 11 bases. The CDR3 runs 13 residues. CDR3 nucleotide sequence: TGTGCCAGCAGCTGGGGGGAGGGCACTGAAGCTTTCTTT. Its protein is CASSWGEGTEAFF.

The chain is built from TRBV27 and TRBJ1-6, with D hard to call. Germline V lookup: CDR1 MNHEY, CDR2 SMNVEV (reference sequence). Trimming stripped 3 bases from V and 4 bases from J, with 4 bases between. The CDR3 has 13 residues. The CDR3 sequence: CASSFGYNSPLHF. The CDR3 DNA reads as TGTGCCAGCAGTTTTGGTTATAATTCACCCCTCCACTTT.

The chain uses TRBV6-6 and TRBJ1-2; tentative D call: TRBD1 (5 bases). Germline V gene sequence: CDR1 MNHNY, CDR2 SVGAGI (reference sequence). With 7 bases removed from V and 6 bases from J, the gap between germline ends came to 12 bases. This CDR3 has 12 amino acids. CDR3 nucleotides: TGTGCCAGCACCGTGGGGGGGGATGGCTACACCTTC. Translation: CASTVGGDGYTF.